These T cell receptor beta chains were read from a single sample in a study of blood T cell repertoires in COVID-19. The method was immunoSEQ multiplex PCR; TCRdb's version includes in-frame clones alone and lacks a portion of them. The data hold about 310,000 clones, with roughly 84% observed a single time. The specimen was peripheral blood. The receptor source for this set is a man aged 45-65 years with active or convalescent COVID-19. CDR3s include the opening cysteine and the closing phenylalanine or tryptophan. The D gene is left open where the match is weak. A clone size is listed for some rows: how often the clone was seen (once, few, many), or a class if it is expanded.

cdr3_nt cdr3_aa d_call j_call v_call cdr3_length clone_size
TGCGCCAGCAGCCAAGATCAGACGGCTAGAGCCTCCTACGAGCAGTACTTC CASSQDQTARASYEQYF . TRBJ2-7 TRBV4-1 17 .
TGTGCCAGCAGCGCCGTAGGGGCCTCCTACGAGCAGTACTTC CASSAVGASYEQYF . TRBJ2-7 TRBV9 14 .
TGTGCCAGCAGCTTGTTCGGGACAGGGCTCCTTACTAACTATGGCTACACCTTC CASSLFGTGLLTNYGYTF TRBD1 TRBJ1-2 TRBV5-6 18 .
TGCAGCGTATCTACAGCAGATACGCAGTATTTT CSVSTADTQYF . TRBJ2-3 TRBV29-1 11 .
TGTGCCAGCAGCTTAGCCTCAAAGCGTTCACCCCTCCACTTT CASSLASKRSPLHF . TRBJ1-6 TRBV7-2 14 few
TGTGCCAGCAGCTCCCGAATAGACGGGAACAATGAGCAGTTCTTC CASSSRIDGNNEQFF . TRBJ2-1 TRBV5-4 15 .
TGTGCCAGCAGTCGACTGGACTACAATGAGCAGTTCTTC CASSRLDYNEQFF . TRBJ2-1 TRBV27 13 .
TGTGCCAGCAGCTTATCAGGGGCGGAAGGCTACACCTTC CASSLSGAEGYTF . TRBJ1-2 TRBV7-9 13 .
TGTGCCAGCAGTTTAGGACTTTCAATGGGTTCACCCCTCCACTTT CASSLGLSMGSPLHF . TRBJ1-6 TRBV27 15 .
TGTGCCACCAGCAGAGCGGTGGGACTAGCGGGAGTGGGGGGCACAGATACGCAGTATTTT CATSRAVGLAGVGGTDTQYF TRBD2 TRBJ2-3 TRBV15 20 .
TGTGCCAGCAGCTTAGTCGAGGGGGCGGATGGCTACACCTTC CASSLVEGADGYTF TRBD1 TRBJ1-2 TRBV7-2 14 .
TGTGCCATCAGGGACAGGGCTGGGTCCTACGAGCAGTACTTC CAIRDRAGSYEQYF TRBD1 TRBJ2-7 TRBV10-3 14 once
TGTGCCAGCAGCTCCGGGACAGGGGTAACCGGGGAGCTGTTTTTT CASSSGTGVTGELFF TRBD1 TRBJ2-2 TRBV5-4 15 .
TGTGCCAGTAGTATTTCCCCCGCAGGGGGTGCCTATGGCTACACCTTC CASSISPAGGAYGYTF TRBD1 TRBJ1-2 TRBV19 16 once
TGTGCCAGCAGTTACTCTCAGGTTGCAACTAATGAAAAACTGTTTTTT CASSYSQVATNEKLFF . TRBJ1-4 TRBV6-5 16 .
TGTGCCAGCAGCATCGGGACAGGCAGGGAGCTGTTTTTT CASSIGTGRELFF TRBD1 TRBJ2-2 TRBV7-3 13 .
TGTGCCAGCAGTGAAGGGGATGCAAGGGAGCAGTACTTC CASSEGDAREQYF . TRBJ2-7 TRBV7-7 13 .
TGTGCCAGCAGTGAAGACAGCCTCCCCTCTGGCGAGCAGTACTTC CASSEDSLPSGEQYF . TRBJ2-7 TRBV28 15 once
TGTGCCAGCAGCTTAACAGGCCTGCAGCAAGAGACCCAGTACTTC CASSLTGLQQETQYF . TRBJ2-5 TRBV7-9 15 .
TGTGCCAGCAGTTTATCTGCGGTGCTAAACACCATATATTTT CASSLSAVLNTIYF . TRBJ1-3 TRBV28 14 .
TGTGCCAGCAGTCTAGACAGGGGGGACTACAATGAGCAGTTCTTC CASSLDRGDYNEQFF TRBD1 TRBJ2-1 TRBV6-5 15 once
TGTGCCAGCAGCTTAGTGGGCACAGGGTGGGAGACCCAGTACTTC CASSLVGTGWETQYF . TRBJ2-5 TRBV5-5 15 .
TGCGCCAGCAGCCAAGTGGGACAGCTAAACTATGGCTACACCTTC CASSQVGQLNYGYTF TRBD1 TRBJ1-2 TRBV4-1 15 .